The rows below give T cell receptor beta chains drawn from one sample of a study of PD-L1 blockade in urothelial cancer. TCRdb's copy holds only in-frame clones and misses some; the assay was immunoSEQ multiplex PCR. This sample has fewer than 100,000 clones, with around 85% found just once. The sequences come from PBMCs, collected around atezolizumab (anti-PD-L1) treatment. The source is a man aged 35 to 55 with urothelial cancer. Both conserved end residues are trimmed from each CDR3.

j_call v_call cdr3_aa
TRBJ1-1 TRBV29-1 SPKGQGARTEAF
TRBJ2-3 TRBV19 ASSRPDRGSADTQY
TRBJ2-7 TRBV11-2 ASSRDSSYEQY
TRBJ2-7 TRBV7-6 ASSLSGGTYEQY
TRBJ2-3 TRBV29-1 SVERGRGATDTQY
TRBJ2-7 TRBV4-3 ASSQGGDEQY
TRBJ2-7 TRBV6-6 ASSLSRTGPNYEQY
TRBJ1-1 TRBV28 ASTSGGNRGNTEAF
TRBJ1-3 TRBV4-3 ASSQRRGTGNTIY
TRBJ2-5 TRBV5-1 ASSISGQQETQY
TRBJ2-5 TRBV6-6 ASRLGTGKETQY
TRBJ2-1 TRBV18 ASSPSITYNEQF
TRBJ2-3 TRBV6-6 ASRGPDRAVTDTQY
TRBJ1-2 TRBV5-4 ASSLLGTGRVLGYT
TRBJ2-5 TRBV30 AWSGLAHETQY
TRBJ1-1 TRBV19 ASSPLGGELAF
TRBJ1-5 TRBV6-1 ASSARQFEPQH
TRBJ2-2 TRBV4-2 ASSQILARGNTGELF
TRBJ1-2 TRBV7-8 ASSSPREGIVYGYT
TRBJ1-1 TRBV9 ASSAGPVEAF
TRBJ2-7 TRBV27 ASSPGQGLPYEQY
TRBJ2-7 TRBV4-1 ASSQERREGLYEQY
TRBJ2-4 TRBV28 ASTGKRGIQY
TRBJ2-1 TRBV5-1 ASRRDGSGYNEQF
TRBJ2-1 TRBV10-3 AISDLAGGYNEQF
TRBJ1-1 TRBV28 AGRTGAKNTEAF
TRBJ1-1 TRBV20-1 SAPQGPKAF
TRBJ1-1 TRBV27 ASTGGTEAF
TRBJ2-7 TRBV27 ASSLSRLAGVQSPYEQY
TRBJ1-3 TRBV27 ASKLHRDGNTIY
TRBJ1-5 TRBV28 ASSLGQGSRQPQH
TRBJ2-3 TRBV5-1 ASSLSGTTDTQY
TRBJ2-7 TRBV7-9 ASSHDLGNEQY
TRBJ2-1 TRBV11-3 ASSSSVGGPQF